One TCR beta chain is described in this entry. The data were obtained in a study of T cells expressing NK-cell markers. Looking at the study overall: The TCR beta repertoires originated in sorted CD3+CD56+NKG2C+, CD3+CD56+NKG2C- and CD3+CD56-NKG2C+ T cells.

TCRdb re-called the 5' RACE reads and catalogs CDR3 proteins one per entry, DNA excluded. The sample has 150,000 to 180,000 distinct CDR3 sequences, and its top ten clones hold over 35%. Sequencing input: blood T cells: a sorted CD56 or NKG2C T cell subset, CD4+ or CD8+ T cells, or bulk PBMC T cells (not recorded which). This receptor was obtained from a woman between 45 and 60 years old in good health.

This CDR3 reads CSAPHGDGLLREQYF. The V and J genes are TRBV20-1 and TRBJ2-7; TCRdb proposes TRBD2, but this gene call is untestable without DNA. This CDR3 region has 15 residues. The germline gives CDR1 DFQATT, CDR2 SNEGSKA (reference sequence).